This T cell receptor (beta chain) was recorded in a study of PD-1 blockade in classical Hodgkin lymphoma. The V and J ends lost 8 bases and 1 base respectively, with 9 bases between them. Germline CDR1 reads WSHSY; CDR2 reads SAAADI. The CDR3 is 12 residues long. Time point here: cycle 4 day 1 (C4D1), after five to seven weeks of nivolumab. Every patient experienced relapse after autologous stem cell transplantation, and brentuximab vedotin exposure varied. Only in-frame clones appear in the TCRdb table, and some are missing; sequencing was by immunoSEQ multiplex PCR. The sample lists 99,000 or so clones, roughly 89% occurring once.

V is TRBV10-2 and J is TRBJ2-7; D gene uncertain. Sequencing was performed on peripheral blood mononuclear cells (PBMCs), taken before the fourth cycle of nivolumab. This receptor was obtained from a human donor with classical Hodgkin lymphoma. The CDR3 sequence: CASRRGSYEQYF. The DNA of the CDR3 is TGCGCCAGCCGGAGAGGATCCTACGAGCAGTACTTC.